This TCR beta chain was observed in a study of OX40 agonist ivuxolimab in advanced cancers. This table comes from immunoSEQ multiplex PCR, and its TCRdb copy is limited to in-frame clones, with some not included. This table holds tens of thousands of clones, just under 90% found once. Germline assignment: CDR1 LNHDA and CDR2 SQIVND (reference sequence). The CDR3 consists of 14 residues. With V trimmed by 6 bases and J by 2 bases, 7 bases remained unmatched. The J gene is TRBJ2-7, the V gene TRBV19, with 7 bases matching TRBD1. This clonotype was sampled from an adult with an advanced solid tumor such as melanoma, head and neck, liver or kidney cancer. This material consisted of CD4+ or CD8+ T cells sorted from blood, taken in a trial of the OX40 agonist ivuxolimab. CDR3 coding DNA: TGTGCCAGTAGAAAACCGGGACAGCCCTACGAGCAGTACTTC. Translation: CASRKPGQPYEQYF.